This entry lists 2 T cell receptor beta chains sequenced from one sample in a study of blood T cell repertoires in COVID-19. TCRdb's table, derived via immunoSEQ multiplex PCR, lists solely in-frame clones and lacks some. The sample includes hundreds of thousands of clones, 80% to 95% seen only once; the top ten take 0.82%. Sequencing used peripheral blood. All receptors come from a man aged 60 to 75 with COVID-19, enrolled during active disease.

The rearrangement uses TRBV19 and TRBJ1-5, with unresolved D. Looked up from germline, CDR1 is LNHDA and CDR2 is SQIVND (reference sequence). CDR3 length: 14 residues. V lost 3 bases and J 3 bases, leaving 9 bases between the germline ends. The CDR3 region is CASSIETANQPQHF. CDR3 coding DNA: TGTGCCAGTAGTATTGAAACAGCCAATCAGCCCCAGCATTTT. Variable domain in full (rest from reference TRBV19 and TRBJ1-5): DGGITQSPKYLFRKEGQNVTLSCEQNLNHDAMYWYRQDPGQGLRLIYYSQIVNDFQKGDIAEGYSVSREKKESFPLTVTSAQKNPTAFYLCASSIETANQPQHFGDGTRLSIL.

The chain is built from TRBV27 and TRBJ1-5; D is unclear. Trimming removed 6 bases from V and 0 bases from J, with 9 bases in between. Germline V lookup: CDR1 MNHEY, CDR2 SMNVEV (reference sequence). The CDR3 contains 14 residues. The CDR3 DNA reads as TGTGCCAGCAGCCCCTTGTCTAGCAATCAGCCCCAGCATTTT. Residues: CASSPLSSNQPQHF.